The 13 T cell receptor beta chains in this list originate from one sample, sequenced in a study of cytomegalovirus exposure and HLA in healthy donors. Primers for the PCR totalled 60 Vbeta and 13 Jbeta. Sequencing used immunoSEQ multiplex PCR; TCRdb keeps in-frame clones, though not all of them. The table shows around 150,000 clones, with more than 70% occurring only once. The specimen sequenced was PBMCs. These TCRs come from a woman between 35 and 50 years old in good health and CMV-seropositive.

The chain joins TRBV2 to TRBJ2-2, with a possible D match to TRBD1 (6 bases). There are 15 residues in the CDR3. Trimming cost V 6 bases and J 7 bases, with 18 bases left between them. Germline V lookup: CDR1 SNHLY, CDR2 FYNNEI. This CDR3 is CASRRWLKGGGELFF. CDR3 sequence (DNA): TGTGCCAGCAGACGTTGGTTAAAAGGGGGCGGGGAGCTGTTTTTT. Looking up the rest from reference TRBV2 and TRBJ2-2 gives the full variable domain: EPEVTQTPSHQVTQMGQEVILRCVPISNHLYFYWYRQILGQKVEFLVSFYNNEISEKSEIFDDQFSVERPDGSNFTLKIRSTKLEDSAMYFCASRRWLKGGGELFFGEGSRLTVL.

This chain uses TRBV6-4 with TRBJ2-5; 9 bases agree with TRBD2. CDR3 length equals 14 residues. The germline V gene encodes CDR1 MRHNA and CDR2 SNTAGT. The J segment lost 3 bases and the V segment lost 8 bases, leaving 7 bases of the junction unmatched. Written as DNA, the CDR3 is TGTGCCAGCGGATTAGCGGGAGAGGAAGAGACCCAGTACTTC. Amino acid sequence: CASGLAGEEETQYF.

The chain joins TRBV30 to TRBJ2-2, with 9 bases that match TRBD1. V dropped 5 bases and J dropped 4; count of bases not matched to a gene: 5. The CDR3 extends over 14 amino acids. The germline CDR1 and CDR2 sequences are GTSNPN and SVGIG (reference sequence). This chain's CDR3 is CAWGQGMGTGELFF. Here the CDR3 DNA reads TGTGCCTGGGGACAGGGGATGGGCACCGGGGAGCTGTTTTTT.

This rearrangement joins TRBV7-9 to TRBJ1-1, with 7 bases lining up with TRBD1. Germline trimming cut 5 bases from V and 1 base from J; bases unmatched to any gene: 13. This CDR3 has 17 residues. Germline CDR1 reads SEHNR; CDR2 reads FQNEAQ (reference sequence). CDR3 DNA: TGTGCCAGCAGCCGGACAGGCAAGCAGACGGGGAACACTGAAGCTTTCTTT. Translation: CASSRTGKQTGNTEAFF.

The rearrangement joins TRBV18 to TRBJ2-7; 8 bases fit TRBD1. The CDR3 consists of 16 residues. Germline CDR1 KGHSH, CDR2 LQKENI. V trimming: 3 bases; J trimming: 2 bases; junction bases outside the gene matches: 9. CDR3 nucleotides: TGTGCCAGCTCACCTCGGACAGGGTTTGGTACCTACGAGCAGTACTTC. Its protein is CASSPRTGFGTYEQYF.

The V call is TRBV7-2, the J call TRBJ2-3; 7 nucleotides align to TRBD2. Trimming cost V 1 base and J 14 bases; bases outside gene matches: 12. CDR3 length: 14 residues. The V gene's germline CDR1 is SGHTA and CDR2 FQGNSA. CDR3 DNA sequence: TGTGCCAGCAGCTTAGAGGGACTATCAGTAGAGCGGTATTTT. This translates into CASSLEGLSVERYF.

The chain employs TRBV28 and TRBJ1-5; D remains unclear. V gave up 8 bases and J gave up 0 bases, with 11 bases separating them. The CDR3 consists of 14 residues. The germline CDR1 and CDR2 sequences are MDHEN and SYDVKM. The chain's CDR3 is CASRRGSSNQPQHF. The CDR3 bases are TGTGCCAGCCGGAGAGGCAGTAGCAATCAGCCCCAGCATTTT. Supplemented by reference TRBV28 and TRBJ1-5, the full variable domain reads DVKVTQSSRYLVKRTGEKVFLECVQDMDHENMFWYRQDPGLGLRLIYFSYDVKMKEKGDIPEGYSVSREKKERFSLILESASTNQTSMYLCASRRGSSNQPQHFGDGTRLSIL.

This clone was recorded a few times. The rearrangement uses TRBV7-3 and TRBJ2-7; 10 bases map to TRBD2. The CDR3 extends over 15 amino acids. V gave up 1 base and J gave up 2 bases; unmatched junction bases: 2. CDR1 and CDR2 from the germline V gene are SGHTA and FQGTGA. The CDR3 loop is CASSLISGRAYEQYF. The CDR3 DNA sequence: TGTGCCAGCAGCTTAATCAGCGGGAGGGCCTACGAGCAGTACTTC.

In its sample, this clone was seen once. The chain has TRBV28 and TRBJ1-2; D gene ambiguous. V lost 10 bases and J lost 6, with 12 bases in between. The germline gives CDR1 MDHEN, CDR2 SYDVKM. CDR3 length: 11 residues. CDR3 residues: CATGMLNGYTF. Written as DNA, the CDR3 is TGTGCCACCGGGATGCTCAATGGCTACACCTTC.

The chain uses TRBV19 and TRBJ2-2, with D perhaps TRBD1 (5 bases). Germline V gives CDR1 LNHDA, CDR2 SQIVND (reference sequence). With 3 bases removed from V and 1 base from J, the gap between germline ends came to 9 bases. CDR3 length equals 15 residues. DNA of the CDR3: TGTGCCAGTAGTATTGTAGGGGTGAACACCGGGGAGCTGTTTTTT. This codes for CASSIVGVNTGELFF.

The chain is built from TRBV27 and TRBJ1-1, with 11 bases lining up with TRBD1. This CDR3 comprises 15 residues. The V segment lost 6 bases and the J segment 2 bases; nucleotides outside the gene matches: 5. The germline V gene has CDR1 MNHEY and CDR2 SMNVEV (reference sequence). This chain's CDR3 is CASSPWTGGNTEAFF. The CDR3 DNA reads as TGTGCCAGCAGCCCCTGGACAGGGGGCAACACTGAAGCTTTCTTT.

The rearrangement uses TRBV30 and TRBJ1-5; 8 nucleotides match TRBD1. Germline CDR1 GTSNPN, CDR2 SVGIG (reference sequence). This CDR3 comprises 13 residues. V was clipped by 2 bases and J by 5 bases; unmatched bases: 2. The CDR3 nucleotides are TGTGCCTGGAGTCCAGGGGGCGATCAGCCCCAGCATTTT. It is translated as CAWSPGGDQPQHF.

The V call is TRBV11-2, the J call TRBJ2-1; TRBD2 might be the D (5 bases). Germline V gene lookup returns CDR1 SGHAT and CDR2 FQNNGV. The CDR3 covers 14 residues. The V gene lost 5 bases and the J gene lost 2 bases, with 10 bases spanning the gap. The CDR3 sequence is CASSEEAPYNEQFF. In DNA form, the CDR3 reads TGTGCCAGCAGCGAGGAGGCCCCCTACAATGAGCAGTTCTTC.